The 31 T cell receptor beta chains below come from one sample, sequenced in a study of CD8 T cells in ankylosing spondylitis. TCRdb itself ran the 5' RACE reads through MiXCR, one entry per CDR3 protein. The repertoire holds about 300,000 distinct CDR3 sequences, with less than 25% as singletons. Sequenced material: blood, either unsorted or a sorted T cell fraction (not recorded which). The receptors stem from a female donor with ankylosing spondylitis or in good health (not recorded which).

The CDR3 region has the DNA TGTGCCAGCAGCTTAATGGGCCTGAACACTGAAGCTTTCTTT. It yields the protein CASSLMGLNTEAFF. The rearrangement links TRBV5-6 to TRBJ1-1; unclear D gene. The V gene's germline CDR1 is SGHDT and CDR2 YYEEEE. V lost 2 bases to trimming and J lost 0 bases, with 8 bases between them. The CDR3 totals 14 residues.

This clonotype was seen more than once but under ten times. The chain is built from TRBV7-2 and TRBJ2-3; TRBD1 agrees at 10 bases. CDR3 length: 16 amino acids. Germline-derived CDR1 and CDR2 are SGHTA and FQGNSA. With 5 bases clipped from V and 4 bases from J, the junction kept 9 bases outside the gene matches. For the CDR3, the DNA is TGTGCCAGCAGCCCAGACCGGGACAGGGGCGCAGATACGCAGTATTTT. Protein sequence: CASSPDRDRGADTQYF.

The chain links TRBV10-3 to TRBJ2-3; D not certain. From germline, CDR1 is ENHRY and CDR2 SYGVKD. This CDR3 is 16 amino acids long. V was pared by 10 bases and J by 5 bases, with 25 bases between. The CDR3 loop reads CATLKARVKGIDTQYF. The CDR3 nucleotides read TGTGCCACCCTGAAGGCTCGCGTCAAAGGGATAGATACGCAGTATTTT.

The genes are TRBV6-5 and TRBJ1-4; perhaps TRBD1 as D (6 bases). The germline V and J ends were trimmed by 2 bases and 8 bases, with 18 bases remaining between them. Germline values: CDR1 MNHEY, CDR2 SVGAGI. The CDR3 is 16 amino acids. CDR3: CASSYVGMGAREKLFF. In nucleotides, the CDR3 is TGTGCCAGCAGTTACGTCGGTATGGGGGCAAGAGAAAAACTGTTTTTT.

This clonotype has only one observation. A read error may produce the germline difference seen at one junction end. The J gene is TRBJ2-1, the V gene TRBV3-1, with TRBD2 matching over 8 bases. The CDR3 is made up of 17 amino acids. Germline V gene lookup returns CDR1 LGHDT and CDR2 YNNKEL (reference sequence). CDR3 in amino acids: CASSKDLVAGKGNEQFF. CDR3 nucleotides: TGTGCCAGCAGCAAAGATCTCGTAGCGGGAAAAGGCAATGAGCAGTTCTTC.

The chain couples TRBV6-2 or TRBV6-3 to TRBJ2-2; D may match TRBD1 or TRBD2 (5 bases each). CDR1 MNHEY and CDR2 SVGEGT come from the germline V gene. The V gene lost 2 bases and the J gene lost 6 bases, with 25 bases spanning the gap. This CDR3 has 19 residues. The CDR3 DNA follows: TGTGCCAGCAGTTACGACCATCCCGGAGGACACCCGGCAGCCGGGGAGCTGTTTTTT. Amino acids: CASSYDHPGGHPAAGELFF.

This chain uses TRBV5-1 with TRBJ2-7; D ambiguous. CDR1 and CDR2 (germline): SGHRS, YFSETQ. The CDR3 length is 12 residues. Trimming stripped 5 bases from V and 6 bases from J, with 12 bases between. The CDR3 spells CASRGAGPEQYF. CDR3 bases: TGCGCCAGCAGGGGCGCAGGCCCCGAGCAGTACTTC. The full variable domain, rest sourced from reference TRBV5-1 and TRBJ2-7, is KAGVTQTPRYLIKTRGQQVTLSCSPISGHRSVSWYQQTPGQGLQFLFEYFSETQRNKGNFPGRFSGRQFSNSRSEMNVSTLELGDSALYLCASRGAGPEQYFGPGTRLTVT.

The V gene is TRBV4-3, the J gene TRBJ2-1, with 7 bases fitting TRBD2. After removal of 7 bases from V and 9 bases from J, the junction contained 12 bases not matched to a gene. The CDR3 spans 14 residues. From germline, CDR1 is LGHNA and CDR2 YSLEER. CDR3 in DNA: TGCGCCAGCACCCGCCAGCGGGAAGCCAGTGAGCAGTTCTTC. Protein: CASTRQREASEQFF.

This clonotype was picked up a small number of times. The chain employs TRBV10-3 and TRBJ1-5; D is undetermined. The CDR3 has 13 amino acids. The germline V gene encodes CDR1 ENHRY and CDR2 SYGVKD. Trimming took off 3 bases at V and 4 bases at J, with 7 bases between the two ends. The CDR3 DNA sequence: TGTGCCATCAGTGACAGGTTGAATCAGCCCCAGCATTTT. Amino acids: CAISDRLNQPQHF.

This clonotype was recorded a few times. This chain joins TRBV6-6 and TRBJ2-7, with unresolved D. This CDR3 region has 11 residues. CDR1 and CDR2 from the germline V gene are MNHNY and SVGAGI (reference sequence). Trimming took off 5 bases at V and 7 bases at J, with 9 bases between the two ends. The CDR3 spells CASSDPGEQYF. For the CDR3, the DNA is TGTGCCAGCAGTGACCCTGGTGAGCAGTACTTC.

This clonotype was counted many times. The CDR3 DNA is TGTGCCACCAGTGATTCCGATCGGGACAGACTACCTTATCAGCCCCAGCATTTT. Protein sequence: CATSDSDRDRLPYQPQHF. The V gene is TRBV24-1, the J gene TRBJ1-5; 7 bases match TRBD1. V shed 2 bases, J shed 5 bases, and the junction held 14 bases outside the gene matches. Germline CDR1 and CDR2: KGHDR and SFDVKD. CDR3 length: 18 residues.

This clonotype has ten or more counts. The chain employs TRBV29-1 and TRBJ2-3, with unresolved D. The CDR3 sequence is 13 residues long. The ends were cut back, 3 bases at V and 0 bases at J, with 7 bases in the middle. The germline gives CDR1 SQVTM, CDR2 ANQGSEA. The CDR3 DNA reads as TGCAGCGTTGAGACCACTAGCACAGATACGCAGTATTTT. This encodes CSVETTSTDTQYF.

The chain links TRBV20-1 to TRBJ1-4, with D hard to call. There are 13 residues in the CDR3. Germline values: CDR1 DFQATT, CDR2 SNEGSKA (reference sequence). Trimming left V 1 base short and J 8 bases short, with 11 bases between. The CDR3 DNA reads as TGCAGTGCTAGAGCAGACTTAAAGGAAAAACTGTTTTTT. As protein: CSARADLKEKLFF.

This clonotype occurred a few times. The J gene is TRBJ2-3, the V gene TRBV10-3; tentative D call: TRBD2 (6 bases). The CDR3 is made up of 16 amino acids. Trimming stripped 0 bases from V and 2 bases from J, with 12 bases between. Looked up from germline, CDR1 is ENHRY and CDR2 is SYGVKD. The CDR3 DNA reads TGTGCCATCAGTGAGTCAGGTAGCGGAGACACAGATACGCAGTATTTT. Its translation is CAISESGSGDTDTQYF.

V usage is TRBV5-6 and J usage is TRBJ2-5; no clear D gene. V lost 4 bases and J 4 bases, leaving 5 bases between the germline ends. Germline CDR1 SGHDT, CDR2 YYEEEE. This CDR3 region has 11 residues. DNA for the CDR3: TGTGCCAGCAGCGGTTTAGAGACCCAGTACTTC. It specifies CASSGLETQYF.

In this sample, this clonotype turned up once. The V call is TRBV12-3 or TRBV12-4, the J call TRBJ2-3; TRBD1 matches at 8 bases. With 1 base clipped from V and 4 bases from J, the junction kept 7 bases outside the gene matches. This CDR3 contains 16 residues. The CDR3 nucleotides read TGTGCCAGCAGTTTAGGGGGCAGGGGGCGCGCAGATACGCAGTATTTT. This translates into CASSLGGRGRADTQYF.

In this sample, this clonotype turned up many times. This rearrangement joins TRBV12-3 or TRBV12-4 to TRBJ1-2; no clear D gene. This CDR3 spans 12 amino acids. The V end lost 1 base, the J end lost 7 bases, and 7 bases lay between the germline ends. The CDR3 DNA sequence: TGTGCCAGCAGTTTAGGGGTTGGTGGCTACACCTTC. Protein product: CASSLGVGGYTF.

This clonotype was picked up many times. The CDR3 loop is CSAPLRVSGGKSSYNEQFF. CDR3 bases: TGCAGTGCTCCCCTCCGGGTTAGCGGAGGCAAGAGCTCCTACAATGAGCAGTTCTTC. The gene calls are TRBV20-1 and TRBJ2-1; possible D gene TRBD2, 6 bases. The CDR3 has 19 amino acids. CDR1 is DFQATT, CDR2 SNEGSKA, per germline (reference sequence). V lost 5 bases and J 0 bases, leaving 26 bases between the germline ends.

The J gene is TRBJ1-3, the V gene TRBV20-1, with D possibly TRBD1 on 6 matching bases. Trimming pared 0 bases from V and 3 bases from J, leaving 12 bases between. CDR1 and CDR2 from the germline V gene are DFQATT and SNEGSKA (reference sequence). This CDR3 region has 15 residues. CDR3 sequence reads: CSARETGRVGNTIYF. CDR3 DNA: TGCAGTGCTAGAGAGACAGGTCGCGTTGGAAACACCATATATTTT.

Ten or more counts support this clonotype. CDR3 sequence: CASSERFGDGAKNIQYF. Written as DNA, the CDR3 is TGTGCCAGCAGCGAGAGATTCGGGGACGGAGCCAAAAACATTCAGTACTTC. This rearrangement joins TRBV13 to TRBJ2-4, with D possibly being TRBD1 or TRBD2 (5 bases each). In germline, CDR1 is PRHDT, CDR2 FYEKMQ (reference sequence). This CDR3 contains 17 residues. V was shortened by 5 bases and J by 0 bases, with 17 bases between the two germline ends.

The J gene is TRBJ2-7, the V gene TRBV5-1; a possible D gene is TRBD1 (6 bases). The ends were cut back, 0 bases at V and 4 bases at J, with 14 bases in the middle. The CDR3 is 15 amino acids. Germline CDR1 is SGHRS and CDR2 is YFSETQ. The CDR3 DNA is TGCGCCAGCAGCTTGGTAGGGGGAAGGAGGTACGAGCAGTACTTC. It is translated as CASSLVGGRRYEQYF.

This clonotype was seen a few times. CDR3 in DNA: TGTGCCAGCAGCCCTGGGCTCCCCTATGAGCAGTTCTTC. It is translated as CASSPGLPYEQFF. The chain combines TRBV5-5 with TRBJ2-1; D not certain. Germline V gene sequence: CDR1 SGHKS, CDR2 YYEKEE (reference sequence). Trimming shortened V by 4 bases and J by 8 bases, and 13 bases separated the two germline ends. The CDR3 consists of 13 residues.

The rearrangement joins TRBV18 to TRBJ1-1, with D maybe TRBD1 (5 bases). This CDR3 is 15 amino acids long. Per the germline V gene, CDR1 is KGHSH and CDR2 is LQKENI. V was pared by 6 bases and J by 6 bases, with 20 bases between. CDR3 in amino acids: CASSAKPTAPSEAFF. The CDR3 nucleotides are TGTGCCAGCTCTGCGAAACCGACAGCCCCGTCTGAAGCTTTCTTT.

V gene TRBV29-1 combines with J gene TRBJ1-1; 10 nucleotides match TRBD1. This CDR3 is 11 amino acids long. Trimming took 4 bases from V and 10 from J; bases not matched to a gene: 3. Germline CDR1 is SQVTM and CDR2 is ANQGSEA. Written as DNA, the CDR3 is TGCAGCGTTGGGGACAGGGGAAGAGCTTTCTTT. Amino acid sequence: CSVGDRGRAFF.

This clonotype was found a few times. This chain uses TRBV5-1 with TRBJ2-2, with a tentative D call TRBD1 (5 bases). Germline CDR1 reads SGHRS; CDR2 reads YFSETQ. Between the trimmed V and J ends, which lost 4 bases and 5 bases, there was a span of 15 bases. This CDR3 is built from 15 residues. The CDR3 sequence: CASSADTTLTGELFF. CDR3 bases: TGCGCCAGCAGCGCGGACACGACCTTAACCGGGGAGCTGTTTTTT.

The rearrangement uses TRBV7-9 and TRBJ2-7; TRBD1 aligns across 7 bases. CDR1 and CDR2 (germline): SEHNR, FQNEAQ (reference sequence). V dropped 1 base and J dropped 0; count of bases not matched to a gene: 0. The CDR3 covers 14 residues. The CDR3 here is CASSLGDSSYEQYF. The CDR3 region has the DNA TGTGCCAGCAGCTTAGGGGACAGCTCCTACGAGCAGTACTTC.

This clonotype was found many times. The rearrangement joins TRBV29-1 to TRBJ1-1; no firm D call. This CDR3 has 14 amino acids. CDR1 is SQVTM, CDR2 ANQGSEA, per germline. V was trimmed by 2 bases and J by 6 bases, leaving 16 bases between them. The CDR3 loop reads CSVEKRWQVAEAFF. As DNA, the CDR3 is TGCAGCGTTGAAAAGCGTTGGCAGGTGGCTGAAGCTTTCTTT. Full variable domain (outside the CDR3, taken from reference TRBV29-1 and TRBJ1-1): SAVISQKPSRDICQRGTSLTIQCQVDSQVTMMFWYRQQPGQSLTLIATANQGSEATYESGFVIDKFPISRPNLTFSTLTVSNMSPEDSSIYLCSVEKRWQVAEAFFGQGTRLTVV.

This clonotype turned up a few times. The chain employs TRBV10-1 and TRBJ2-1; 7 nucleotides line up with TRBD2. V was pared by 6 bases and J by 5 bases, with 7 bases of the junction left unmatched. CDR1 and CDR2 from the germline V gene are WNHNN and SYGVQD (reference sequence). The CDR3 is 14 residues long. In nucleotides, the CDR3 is TGCGCCAGCAGACGCCAAAGCGGGAACAATGAGCAGTTCTTC. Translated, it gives CASRRQSGNNEQFF.

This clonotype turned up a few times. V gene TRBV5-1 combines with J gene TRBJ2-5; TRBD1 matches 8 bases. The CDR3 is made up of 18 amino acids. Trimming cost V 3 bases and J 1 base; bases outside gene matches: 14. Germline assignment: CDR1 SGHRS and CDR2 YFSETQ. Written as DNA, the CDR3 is TGCGCCAGCAGCTCCCGACCCCCCTCGACAGGGGTCCAAGAGACCCAGTACTTC. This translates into CASSSRPPSTGVQETQYF.

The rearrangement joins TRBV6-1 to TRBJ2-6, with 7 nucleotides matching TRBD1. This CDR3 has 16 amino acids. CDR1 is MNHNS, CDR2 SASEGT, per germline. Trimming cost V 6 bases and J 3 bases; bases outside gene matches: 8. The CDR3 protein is CASRNGQVVGANVLTF. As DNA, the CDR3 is TGTGCCAGCAGGAATGGACAGGTCGTTGGGGCCAACGTCCTGACTTTC.

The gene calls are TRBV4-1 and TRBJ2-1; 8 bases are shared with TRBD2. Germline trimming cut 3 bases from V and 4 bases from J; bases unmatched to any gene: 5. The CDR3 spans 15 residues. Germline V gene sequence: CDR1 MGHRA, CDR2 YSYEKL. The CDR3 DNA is TGCGCCAGCAGCCAGAGTGGCGGGAGGTACAATGAGCAGTTCTTC. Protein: CASSQSGGRYNEQFF.